The present entry profiles one TCR beta chain with its context. Its antigen is currently unknown. This sequence may be a read error, since a much larger clone differs from it by one base. Template material for amplifying TCR beta CDR3 regions consisted of RNA transcripts. First-round RT-PCR with HTBI primers amplified the TCR CDR3 region. TCRdb fed the multiplex PCR reads into MiXCR, producing one record per CDR3 protein. The sample yields roughly 98,000 distinct CDR3 sequences, about 40% seen once. Not enrolled were patients with uncontrolled infection, other autoimmune disease, pregnancy or lactation. This specimen comes from a study of T cells in Graves' hyperthyroidism and ophthalmopathy. The study, taken as a whole, reports: By a 13 V-J model, ophthalmopathy was set apart from stable hyperthyroidism. Blood also showed most of the thyroid clonotypes that were expanded above 0.001.

CDR1 is SNHLY and CDR2 is FYNNEI in the germline V gene. The CDR3 is 14 residues long. Material: peripheral blood or thyroid tissue (not recorded which). The source is a woman in her twenties or thirties with Graves' hyperthyroidism. The rearrangement joins TRBV2 to TRBJ2-3, with D unclear. Written as DNA, the CDR3 is TGTGCCAGCAGCCTGGGCACCAGCACAGATGCGCAGTATTTT. It encodes CASSLGTSTDAQYF.